These 26 T cell receptor beta chains came from one sample sequenced in a study of cytomegalovirus exposure and HLA in healthy donors. The primer mix had 60 Vbeta and 13 Jbeta primers. This table comes from immunoSEQ multiplex PCR, and its TCRdb copy is limited to in-frame clones, with some not included. Found here are over 100,000 clones, roughly 60% of them singletons; the top ten hold around 5%. Sequenced sample: PBMCs. Source of these receptors: a human donor in good health.

DNA of the CDR3: TGTGCCAGCAGTGAATGGGGCAGGTCGGAAAATCAGCCCCAGCATTTT. Encoded protein: CASSEWGRSENQPQHF. The V gene is TRBV6-1, the J gene TRBJ1-5, with D perhaps TRBD1 (5 bases). The CDR3 has 16 residues. Trimming stripped 2 bases from V and 4 bases from J, with 15 bases between. Germline V CDR1 and CDR2: MNHNS, SASEGT.

This clone was detected only once. This chain uses TRBV5-1 with TRBJ1-1; D gene unclear. The V end was cut by 3 bases, the J end by 5 bases, with 11 bases between. CDR1 SGHRS and CDR2 YFSETQ come from the germline V gene. The CDR3 consists of 13 residues. The CDR3 loop reads CASSSEAGTEAFF. The DNA of the CDR3 is TGCGCCAGCAGCTCTGAAGCGGGGACTGAAGCTTTCTTT.

This chain uses TRBV5-1 with TRBJ2-7, with TRBD2 identical over 9 bases. The CDR3 has 14 residues. The germline CDR1 and CDR2 sequences are SGHRS and YFSETQ. V was clipped by 4 bases and J by 5 bases; unmatched bases: 7. The CDR3 region has the DNA TGCGCCAGCAGCGAAGGTAGCGGGAGTCACGAGCAGTACTTC. Translating it yields CASSEGSGSHEQYF.

The rearrangement uses TRBV9 and TRBJ2-1; the match to TRBD1 covers 9 bases. V lost 3 bases to trimming and J lost 3 bases; unmatched junction nucleotides: 4. The CDR3 sequence is 15 residues long. CDR1 is SGDLS and CDR2 is YYNGEE in the germline V gene. In nucleotides, the CDR3 is TGTGCCAGCAGCGCCGGGACAGGGAGCTACAATGAGCAGTTCTTC. It encodes CASSAGTGSYNEQFF.

This sequence joins TRBV7-9 and TRBJ2-2; 7 positions match TRBD1. The junction had 8 bases not matched to a gene; V was cut back by 3 bases and J by 1 base. Germline V gene lookup returns CDR1 SEHNR and CDR2 FQNEAQ (reference sequence). This CDR3 contains 17 residues. In DNA form, the CDR3 reads TGTGCCAGCAGCTTTACAGCCGGGACAGAGAACACCGGGGAGCTGTTTTTT. Its protein is CASSFTAGTENTGELFF.

V gene TRBV28 combines with J gene TRBJ2-2, with 7 bases matching TRBD2. CDR3 length: 15 amino acids. V dropped 2 bases and J dropped 9; count of bases not matched to a gene: 9. Germline CDR1 reads MDHEN; CDR2 reads SYDVKM. The CDR3 bases are TGTGCCAGCAGTTTAGTTGCGGGAGTCCGGAGGGAGCTGTTTTTT. Its protein is CASSLVAGVRRELFF.

This clone was picked up one time. The genes are TRBV2 and TRBJ1-2, with TRBD1 identical over 10 bases. Germline CDR1 SNHLY, CDR2 FYNNEI. V lost 8 bases to trimming and J lost 7 bases; unmatched junction nucleotides: 7. This CDR3 is built from 13 residues. The DNA for the CDR3 is TGTGCCAGCCGGAAGGGACAGGGGACTGGCTACACCTTC. Amino acid sequence: CASRKGQGTGYTF.

Written as DNA, the CDR3 is TGCAGCTCCGCGGGACGTCGGTACAATGAGCAGTTCTTC. This encodes CSSAGRRYNEQFF. The chain couples TRBV29-1 to TRBJ2-1; D is perhaps TRBD2 (6 bases). Germline values: CDR1 SQVTM, CDR2 ANQGSEA. The CDR3 loop spans 13 amino acids. Trimming removed 8 bases from V and 4 bases from J, with 15 bases in between.

The CDR3 reads CASSRGRLAGAVNEQFF. CDR3 nucleotide sequence: TGTGCCAGCAGCCGCGGCCGGCTAGCGGGAGCTGTCAATGAGCAGTTCTTC. V is TRBV13 and J is TRBJ2-1; TRBD2 aligns across 10 bases. Trimming at V came to 5 bases and at J to 6 bases, leaving 13 bases not matched to a gene. The length of the CDR3 is 17 residues. Looked up from germline, CDR1 is PRHDT and CDR2 is FYEKMQ (reference sequence).

The genes are TRBV2 and TRBJ2-7, with D perhaps matching TRBD1 (7 bases). CDR1 and CDR2 from the germline V gene are SNHLY and FYNNEI. Trimming left V 4 bases short and J 4 bases short, with 20 bases between. This CDR3 has 16 residues. The DNA for the CDR3 is TGTGCCAGCAGTGGGAGGAGGGTGAGGGACAGATACGAGCAGTACTTC. This gives the protein CASSGRRVRDRYEQYF.

The table lists this clone with a few counts. The chain recombines TRBV7-9 with TRBJ2-1; the match to TRBD1 covers 10 bases. Germline V gene sequence: CDR1 SEHNR, CDR2 FQNEAQ (reference sequence). V was pared by 1 base and J by 9 bases, with 3 bases of the junction left unmatched. CDR3 length equals 14 residues. CDR3: CASSLGQGALEQFF. The CDR3 region has the DNA TGTGCCAGCAGCTTAGGACAGGGGGCACTTGAGCAGTTCTTC.

In this sample, this clone turned up once. This rearrangement joins TRBV7-6 to TRBJ2-3; D not certain. Germline CDR1 reads SGHVS; CDR2 reads FNYEAQ. There are 14 residues in the CDR3. The V gene lost 5 bases and the J gene lost 3 bases, with 12 bases spanning the gap. The CDR3 loop reads CASSPRRSTDTQYF. In DNA form, the CDR3 reads TGTGCCAGCAGCCCGCGCCGGTCGACAGATACGCAGTATTTT.

This clone came up a few times. The chain couples TRBV7-9 to TRBJ2-1; TRBD2 matches at 8 bases. Germline CDR1 SEHNR, CDR2 FQNEAQ (reference sequence). The CDR3 covers 13 residues. J was trimmed by 10 bases and V by 5 bases; bases with no gene match: 7. The CDR3 bases are TGTGCCAGCAGCAAACCTAGCGGGTGGGAGCAGTTCTTC. Amino acid sequence: CASSKPSGWEQFF.

The chain is built from TRBV11-3 and TRBJ1-1, with D perhaps matching TRBD1 (5 bases). Germline CDR1 reads SGHNT; CDR2 reads YENEEA. V shed 3 bases and J shed 1 base, with 15 bases lying between them. The CDR3 runs to 16 residues. The CDR3 loop reads CASSLSGGAPNTEAFF. CDR3 sequence (DNA): TGTGCCAGCAGCTTGTCCGGTGGGGCCCCGAACACTGAAGCTTTCTTT.

The V call is TRBV10-3, the J call TRBJ2-7; maybe TRBD2 (5 bases). V lost 4 bases, J lost 0 bases, and 10 bases lay in between. From germline, CDR1 is ENHRY and CDR2 SYGVKD. The CDR3 sequence is 14 residues long. CDR3 sequence reads: CAISGERSSYEQYF. Here the CDR3 DNA reads TGTGCCATCAGTGGGGAGAGGAGCTCCTACGAGCAGTACTTC.

This chain connects TRBV4-1 to TRBJ1-5; 7 bases line up with TRBD1. Trimming cost V 1 base and J 7 bases; bases outside gene matches: 7. The CDR3 consists of 15 residues. Germline V gives CDR1 MGHRA, CDR2 YSYEKL. The chain's CDR3 is CASSQANRGDQPQHF. For the CDR3, the DNA is TGCGCCAGCAGCCAAGCAAACAGGGGTGACCAGCCCCAGCATTTT.

This chain connects TRBV30 to TRBJ2-7; 12 bases line up with TRBD2. The CDR3 is 13 residues long. CDR1 and CDR2 from the germline V gene are GTSNPN and SVGIG (reference sequence). V lost 5 bases to trimming and J lost 4 bases; unmatched junction nucleotides: 3. The CDR3 DNA reads TGTGCCTGGGGGGGACTAGCGGGTTACGAGCAGTACTTC. This sequence encodes CAWGGLAGYEQYF.

This rearrangement joins TRBV7-9 to TRBJ2-4; D ambiguous. Germline values: CDR1 SEHNR, CDR2 FQNEAQ (reference sequence). The V gene lost 5 bases and the J gene lost 0 bases, with 20 bases spanning the gap. This CDR3 has 18 amino acids. CDR3 loop: CASSPAHTQLLAKNIQYF. The CDR3 DNA reads TGTGCCAGCAGCCCCGCCCATACTCAACTTCTAGCCAAAAACATTCAGTACTTC.

This chain links TRBV28 with TRBJ1-5; D call uncertain. Per germline, CDR1 MDHEN and CDR2 SYDVKM. CDR3 length: 12 residues. V shed 2 bases and J shed 16 bases, with 15 bases lying between them. The CDR3 DNA reads as TGTGCCAGCAGTTTAATCGGCGGAGAAGTCCATTTT. The encoded protein is CASSLIGGEVHF.

This clone was found a few times. The V and J genes are TRBV2 and TRBJ1-2, with 7 bases lining up with TRBD1. The germline V gene encodes CDR1 SNHLY and CDR2 FYNNEI. This CDR3 comprises 15 residues. Trimming took 4 bases from V and 6 from J; bases not matched to a gene: 11. CDR3 sequence reads: CASSGETGYGNGYTF. The CDR3 DNA is TGTGCCAGCAGTGGGGAGACAGGGTACGGAAATGGCTACACCTTC.

This clone was counted a single time. The V call is TRBV28, the J call TRBJ2-7; D possibly corresponds to TRBD2 (6 bases). This CDR3 contains 17 residues. Germline V gene data show CDR1 as MDHEN and CDR2 as SYDVKM. Trimming shortened V by 7 bases and J by 2 bases, and 24 bases separated the two germline ends. CDR3 nucleotides: TGTGCCAGCATAAGTGGGGACTTGGGGACGCTCACCTACGAGCAGTACTTC. Its protein is CASISGDLGTLTYEQYF.

The rearrangement links TRBV2 to TRBJ2-7, with 8 nucleotides matching TRBD1. Germline loops: CDR1 SNHLY, CDR2 FYNNEI. The junction had 6 bases not matched to a gene; V was cut back by 5 bases and J by 0 bases. The CDR3 runs to 15 residues. The CDR3 is CASSLTGAPSYEQYF. The CDR3 nucleotides read TGTGCCAGCAGTTTGACAGGGGCCCCCTCCTACGAGCAGTACTTC.

The chain has TRBV30 and TRBJ1-5, with D unresolved. Germline CDR1 GTSNPN, CDR2 SVGIG (reference sequence). This CDR3 contains 13 residues. Trimming removed 2 bases at V and 7 bases at J, with 12 bases between. The CDR3 loop reads CAWSLSGYQPQHF. In DNA form, the CDR3 reads TGTGCCTGGAGTTTGTCGGGGTACCAGCCCCAGCATTTT.

This clone was seen a handful of times. The genes are TRBV14 and TRBJ2-2; 7 bases line up with TRBD1. The germline V gene has CDR1 SGHDN and CDR2 FVKESK. After removal of 3 bases from V and 1 base from J, the junction contained 5 bases not matched to a gene. The CDR3 runs to 16 residues. The CDR3 nucleotides read TGTGCCAGCAGCCATTCACGGACAGGGAACACCGGGGAGCTGTTTTTT. Translated: CASSHSRTGNTGELFF.

With regard to this clone: The sample carries other DNA sequences with the same CDR3. The V and J genes are TRBV6-1 and TRBJ2-5, with 7 bases that match TRBD2. Losses at the gene ends were 1 base for V and 4 bases for J; bases not matched to a gene: 0. This CDR3 comprises 13 residues. Germline V lookup: CDR1 MNHNS, CDR2 SASEGT. Here the CDR3 DNA reads TGTGCCAGCAGTGAAGGGGGGGGAGAGACCCAGTACTTC. Translated: CASSEGGGETQYF.

This clone appeared a few times. The chain is built from TRBV7-7 and TRBJ2-1, with 10 bases identical to TRBD1. V lost 5 bases and J lost 4; bases outside the gene matches: 8. The CDR3 is 16 amino acids. Germline V CDR1 and CDR2: SSHAT, FNYEAQ (reference sequence). CDR3 in amino acids: CASSPSGTGEYNEQFF. The CDR3 bases are TGTGCCAGCAGCCCATCCGGGACAGGGGAATACAATGAGCAGTTCTTC.